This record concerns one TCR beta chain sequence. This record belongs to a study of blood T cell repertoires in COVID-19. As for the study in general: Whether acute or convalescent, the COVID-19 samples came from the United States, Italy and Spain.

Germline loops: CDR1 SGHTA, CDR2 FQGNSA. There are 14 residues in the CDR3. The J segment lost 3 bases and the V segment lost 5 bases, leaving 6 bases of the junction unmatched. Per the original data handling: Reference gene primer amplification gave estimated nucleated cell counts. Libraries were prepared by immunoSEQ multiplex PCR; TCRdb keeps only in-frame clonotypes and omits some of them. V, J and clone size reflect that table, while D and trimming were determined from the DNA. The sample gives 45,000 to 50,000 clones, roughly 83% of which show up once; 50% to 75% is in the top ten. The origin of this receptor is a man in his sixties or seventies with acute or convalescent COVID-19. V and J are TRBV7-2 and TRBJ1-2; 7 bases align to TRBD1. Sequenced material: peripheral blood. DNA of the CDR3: TGTGCCAGCAGCCCGTCGACAGGGTACTATGGCTACACCTTC. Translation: CASSPSTGYYGYTF.